The next 14 T cell receptor beta chains were all read from a single sample in a study of CD8 T cells in ankylosing spondylitis. TCRdb redid the calling of the 5' RACE reads with MiXCR, one entry per CDR3 protein. This table holds 200,000 to 250,000 distinct CDR3 sequences, over 9.5% found once. Sequenced material: blood, either unsorted or a sorted T cell fraction (not recorded which). The receptors derive from a male donor with ankylosing spondylitis or in good health (not recorded which).

This clonotype has at least ten counts. The genes are TRBV6-1 and TRBJ2-7; TRBD1 aligns across 10 bases. J gave up 3 bases and V 5 bases, and 4 bases lay outside the gene matches. The germline V gene has CDR1 MNHNS and CDR2 SASEGT. This CDR3 contains 14 residues. The CDR3 reads CASSTGQGVYEQYF. In nucleotides, the CDR3 is TGTGCCAGCAGTACCGGACAGGGGGTCTACGAGCAGTACTTC.

J is TRBJ2-3 and V is TRBV9, with D possibly called TRBD1 or TRBD2 (6 bases each). V was pared by 4 bases and J by 6 bases, with 24 bases between. Germline values: CDR1 SGDLS, CDR2 YYNGEE. CDR3 size: 17 residues. This CDR3 reads CASSPNSGAPLVDTQYF. In nucleotides, the CDR3 is TGTGCCAGCAGCCCTAATTCGGGGGCCCCCCTGGTGGATACGCAGTATTTT.

The sample holds many counts of this clonotype. This chain joins TRBV11-1 and TRBJ1-2; TRBD1 matches at 7 bases. The CDR3 loop spans 13 amino acids. From germline, CDR1 is SGHAT and CDR2 FQDESV (reference sequence). The V and J ends lost 5 bases and 6 bases, in that order; junction bases with no gene match: 6. Here the CDR3 DNA reads TGTGCCAGCAGCCCCGGGACAGCCGATGGCTACACCTTC. It codes for CASSPGTADGYTF.

This chain connects TRBV18 to TRBJ2-2; perhaps TRBD1 as D (6 bases). CDR1 KGHSH and CDR2 LQKENI come from the germline V gene. The CDR3 spans 16 residues. V lost 1 base and J 3 bases, leaving 12 bases between the germline ends. CDR3 in amino acids: CASSPRQGMDTGELFF. The DNA for the CDR3 is TGTGCCAGCTCACCACGTCAGGGGATGGACACCGGGGAGCTGTTTTTT.

There are many counts of this clonotype. The chain combines TRBV7-6 with TRBJ1-5; D not certain. V dropped 0 bases and J dropped 6 bases, with 12 bases sitting between them. The CDR3 has 15 residues. CDR1 and CDR2 (germline): SGHVS, FNYEAQ. The DNA for the CDR3 is TGTGCCAGCAGCTTAGCGCCCAGCGGTGGTCAGCCCCAGCATTTT. Amino acids: CASSLAPSGGQPQHF.

In its sample, this clonotype was seen a few times. This sequence joins TRBV5-6 and TRBJ2-3; TRBD1 aligns across 10 bases. The germline V gene encodes CDR1 SGHDT and CDR2 YYEEEE. V trimming: 2 bases; J trimming: 2 bases; junction bases outside the gene matches: 5. The CDR3 loop spans 16 amino acids. The CDR3 sequence: CASSFRTGGSTDTQYF. The CDR3 DNA is TGTGCCAGCAGCTTCCGGACAGGGGGTTCCACAGATACGCAGTATTTT.

This clonotype was observed many times. V and J are TRBV7-2 and TRBJ1-4, with TRBD1 identical over 8 bases. The CDR3 sequence is 15 residues long. Trimming removed 5 bases from V and 3 bases from J; junction bases left unmatched: 5. CDR1 and CDR2 (germline): SGHTA, FQGNSA. CDR3 region: CASSQDREANEKLFF. As DNA, the CDR3 is TGTGCCAGCAGCCAGGACAGGGAGGCTAATGAAAAACTGTTTTTT. Filled out from reference TRBV7-2 and TRBJ1-4, the complete variable domain reads GAGVSQSPSNKVTEKGKDVELRCDPISGHTALYWYRQSLGQGLEFLIYFQGNSAPDKSGLPSDRFSAERTGGSVSTLTIQRTQQEDSAVYLCASSQDREANEKLFFGSGTQLSVL.

J is TRBJ2-3 and V is TRBV12-3 or TRBV12-4; possible D gene TRBD1, 6 bases. Trimming pared 6 bases from V and 7 bases from J, leaving 14 bases between. The CDR3 totals 13 residues. This CDR3 reads CASRQTGKNTQYF. In DNA, the CDR3 is TGTGCCAGCAGACAAACAGGGAAAAATACGCAGTATTTT.

This clonotype was recorded many times. This chain uses TRBV5-1 with TRBJ1-4; 7 bases agree with TRBD1. CDR1 is SGHRS, CDR2 YFSETQ, per germline. Losses at the gene ends were 0 bases for V and 8 bases for J; bases not matched to a gene: 7. The CDR3 has 15 amino acids. CDR3 nucleotides: TGCGCCAGCAGCTTGGATTACAGGGGTGGCGAAAAACTGTTTTTT. Translating gives CASSLDYRGGEKLFF.

This clonotype was detected ten times or more. The rearrangement joins TRBV27 to TRBJ2-7; a weak D match, TRBD1 (6 bases). Germline CDR1 is MNHEY and CDR2 is SMNVEV (reference sequence). Trimming cost V 7 bases and J 4 bases, with 11 bases left between them. This CDR3 has 12 residues. Written as DNA, the CDR3 is TGTGCCAGCACCCCGAGGGGGTACGAGCAGTACTTC. Amino acid sequence: CASTPRGYEQYF.

This clonotype was seen ten or more times. The V gene is TRBV6-5, the J gene TRBJ2-5; D is unclear. Germline V gene lookup returns CDR1 MNHEY and CDR2 SVGAGI. The germline V and J ends were trimmed by 8 bases and 4 bases, with 8 bases remaining between them. CDR3 length: 11 amino acids. CDR3: CASQTPETQYF. The CDR3, as DNA: TGTGCCAGCCAGACACCAGAGACCCAGTACTTC.

This clonotype has a count of ten or more. J is TRBJ2-3 and V is TRBV5-1; D uncertain. The CDR3 runs to 15 residues. Trimming left V 0 bases short and J 6 bases short, with 14 bases between. CDR1 SGHRS and CDR2 YFSETQ come from the germline V gene. CDR3 bases: TGCGCCAGCAGCTTGGTCGAATCTGATAGGGATACGCAGTATTTT. Protein: CASSLVESDRDTQYF. The complete variable domain, with remaining parts taken from reference TRBV5-1 and TRBJ2-3, reads KAGVTQTPRYLIKTRGQQVTLSCSPISGHRSVSWYQQTPGQGLQFLFEYFSETQRNKGNFPGRFSGRQFSNSRSEMNVSTLELGDSALYLCASSLVESDRDTQYFGPGTRLTVL.

The chain uses TRBV5-6 and TRBJ2-7; 8 bases agree with TRBD1. The V gene's germline CDR1 is SGHDT and CDR2 YYEEEE. This CDR3 comprises 16 residues. After removal of 2 bases from V and 0 bases from J, the junction contained 7 bases not matched to a gene. The CDR3 region is CASSLQGEVYSYEQYF. In nucleotides, the CDR3 is TGTGCCAGCAGCTTACAGGGGGAAGTTTACTCCTACGAGCAGTACTTC.

The sample holds a few counts of this clonotype. This chain joins TRBV5-1 and TRBJ2-7; D is uncertain. This CDR3 comprises 16 residues. The V and J ends lost 4 bases and 2 bases respectively, with 19 bases between them. The germline gives CDR1 SGHRS, CDR2 YFSETQ. CDR3 in DNA: TGCGCCAGCAGCCCCGAATTCGTGATCGATACCTACGAGCAGTACTTC. This encodes CASSPEFVIDTYEQYF.